These T cell receptor beta chains were read from a single sample in a study of blood T cells in healthy people across ages. TCRdb re-derived calls from the 5' RACE reads in MiXCR, one entry per CDR3 protein. The data show 1 million to 1.2 million distinct CDR3 sequences, around two fifths seen once. The source material was blood. The receptors here all came from a young man in good health. CDR3s include the opening cysteine and the closing phenylalanine or tryptophan. The order of the fields is CDR3 protein, CDR3 DNA, clone size, V gene, D gene, J gene. A D gene is named only where the DNA matches it firmly. Clone size is given for some rows only: seen once, a few or many times, or a class if the clone is expanded.

CDR3 protein: CSARVLGGRKAGDNYGYTF; CDR3 DNA: TGCAGTGCTAGAGTTCTAGGGGGACGGAAGGCCGGAGATAACTATGGCTACACCTTC; clone size: few; V gene: TRBV20-1; D gene: -; J gene: TRBJ1-2
CDR3 protein: CASSPGGGRNSPLHF; CDR3 DNA: TGCGCCAGCAGCCCGGGAGGGGGACGGAATTCACCCCTCCACTTT; clone size: -; V gene: TRBV4-3; D gene: -; J gene: TRBJ1-6
CDR3 protein: CASTLDTRETQYF; CDR3 DNA: TGTGCCAGCACCCTGGACACACGAGAGACCCAGTACTTC; clone size: -; V gene: TRBV7-9; D gene: -; J gene: TRBJ2-5
CDR3 protein: CASSLRRTAAFYNEQFF; CDR3 DNA: TGTGCCAGCAGCTTGAGACGGACAGCGGCTTTCTACAATGAGCAGTTCTTC; clone size: -; V gene: TRBV11-2; D gene: -; J gene: TRBJ2-1
CDR3 protein: CSEKGAYNEQFF; CDR3 DNA: TGCAGTGAGAAGGGGGCTTACAATGAGCAGTTCTTC; clone size: -; V gene: TRBV20-1; D gene: TRBD1; J gene: TRBJ2-1
CDR3 protein: CASSHTRSEQYF; CDR3 DNA: TGCGCCAGCAGCCATACTAGAAGTGAGCAGTACTTC; clone size: -; V gene: TRBV5-1; D gene: -; J gene: TRBJ2-5
CDR3 protein: CAISEDRARSTEAFF; CDR3 DNA: TGTGCCATCAGTGAGGATCGAGCCCGGTCCACTGAAGCTTTCTTT; clone size: -; V gene: TRBV10-3; D gene: -; J gene: TRBJ1-1
CDR3 protein: CASSTAHRRGSYGYTF; CDR3 DNA: TGTGCCAGCTCAACGGCGCACAGGAGGGGGTCCTATGGCTACACCTTC; clone size: -; V gene: TRBV18; D gene: -; J gene: TRBJ1-2
CDR3 protein: CAISEDSKAFF; CDR3 DNA: TGTGCCATCAGTGAAGACAGTAAAGCTTTCTTT; clone size: -; V gene: TRBV10-3; D gene: -; J gene: TRBJ1-1
CDR3 protein: CATRQGGDTQYF; CDR3 DNA: TGTGCCACCCGACAGGGGGGAGATACGCAGTATTTT; clone size: few; V gene: TRBV12-3/TRBV12-4; D gene: TRBD1; J gene: TRBJ2-3
CDR3 protein: CSAPLPGNYGYTF; CDR3 DNA: TGCAGTGCTCCCCTTCCGGGAAACTATGGCTACACCTTC; clone size: few; V gene: TRBV20-1; D gene: -; J gene: TRBJ1-2
CDR3 protein: CASKLSRDTSYEQYF; CDR3 DNA: TGTGCCAGCAAGTTGAGCCGGGACACCTCCTACGAGCAGTACTTC; clone size: -; V gene: TRBV6-5; D gene: -; J gene: TRBJ2-7